This T cell receptor (beta chain) was identified in a study of blood T cell repertoires in COVID-19. Whole-study context: Samples came from the United States, Italy and Spain, spanning acute and convalescent COVID-19. PBMCs, B-cell-depleted T cells, or T cells provided the cDNA or gDNA that made up the material.

Authors' methods: Scientists estimated how many nucleated cells there were by amplifying reference gene primers. Method: immunoSEQ multiplex PCR; TCRdb's copy keeps in-frame clones and lacks some. D and trimming were read from the DNA, whereas the V and J calls and clone size are those reported in that table. The sample carries 70,000 or so clones, 65% to 80% recorded once. The CDR3 consists of 14 residues. Germline-derived CDR1 and CDR2 are LGHDT and YNNKEL (reference sequence). The ends lost 9 bases at V and 8 bases at J; junction bases unmatched: 10. The chain employs TRBV3-1 (or the pseudogene TRBV3-2) and TRBJ2-1; 10 bases match TRBD2. This sequence originates from a human donor in a cohort sampled during active COVID-19. Sequenced material: peripheral blood. CDR3 coding DNA: TGTGCCAGAAGCGGGAGGGCCGGGTACGATGAGCAGTTCTTC. This translates into CARSGRAGYDEQFF.